This TCR beta chain was recorded in a study of cytotoxic CD8 clonotypes in ibrutinib-treated CLL. Clones were read by immunoSEQ multiplex PCR, and TCRdb kept only the in-frame ones, dropping some. The sample shows roughly 51,000 clones, approximately 50% of them seen only once. V was shortened by 4 bases and J by 2 bases, with 12 bases between the two germline ends. From germline, CDR1 is SGHNT and CDR2 YYREEE (reference sequence). This CDR3 has 14 residues. The receptor was isolated from a human donor with chronic lymphocytic leukemia. This rearrangement joins TRBV5-4 to TRBJ1-2; no reliable D call. This sample comprised PBMCs, obtained after 12 months of ibrutinib treatment. CDR3 in amino acids: CASSPAGRNYGYTF. In nucleotides, the CDR3 is TGTGCCAGCAGCCCGGCGGGTAGGAACTATGGCTACACCTTC.